This entry features one TCR beta chain sequence. Its specificity is not known. This sample was included in a study of T cell responses to AZD1222 COVID-19 vaccine. The CDR3 sequence is 15 residues long. V was pared by 1 base and J by 9 bases, with 5 bases of the junction left unmatched. Germline values: CDR1 SGHTS, CDR2 YDEGEE. Here immunoSEQ multiplex PCR was the method, and the copy in TCRdb shows in-frame clones only, minus some. This sample has roughly 150,000 clones, with more than 75% found just once. Broader study findings: Donors were chiefly white British, with a greater number of females, and clonal diversity was perhaps underestimated.

The receptor comes from an adult who received the AZD1222 COVID-19 vaccine. The sample here was peripheral blood, taken 28 days after the second AZD1222 dose. The V gene is TRBV5-8, the J gene TRBJ1-6; TRBD1 matches 9 bases. DNA for the CDR3: TGTGCCAGCAGCTTGTTGGGACAGGGAGGTTCACCCCTCCACTTT. It codes for CASSLLGQGGSPLHF.